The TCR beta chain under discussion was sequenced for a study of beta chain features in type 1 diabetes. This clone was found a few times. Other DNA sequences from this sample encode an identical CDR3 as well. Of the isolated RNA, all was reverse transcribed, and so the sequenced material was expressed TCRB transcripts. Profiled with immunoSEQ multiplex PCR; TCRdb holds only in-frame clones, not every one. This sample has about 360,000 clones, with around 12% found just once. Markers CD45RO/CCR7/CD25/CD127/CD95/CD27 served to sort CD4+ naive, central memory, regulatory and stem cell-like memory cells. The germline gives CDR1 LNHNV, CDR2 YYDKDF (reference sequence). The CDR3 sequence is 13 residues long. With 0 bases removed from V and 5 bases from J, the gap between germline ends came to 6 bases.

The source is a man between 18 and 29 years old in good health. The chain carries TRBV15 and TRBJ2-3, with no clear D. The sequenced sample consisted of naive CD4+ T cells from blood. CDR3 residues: CATSRDPGDTQYF. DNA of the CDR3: TGTGCCACCAGCAGAGATCCGGGAGATACGCAGTATTTT.